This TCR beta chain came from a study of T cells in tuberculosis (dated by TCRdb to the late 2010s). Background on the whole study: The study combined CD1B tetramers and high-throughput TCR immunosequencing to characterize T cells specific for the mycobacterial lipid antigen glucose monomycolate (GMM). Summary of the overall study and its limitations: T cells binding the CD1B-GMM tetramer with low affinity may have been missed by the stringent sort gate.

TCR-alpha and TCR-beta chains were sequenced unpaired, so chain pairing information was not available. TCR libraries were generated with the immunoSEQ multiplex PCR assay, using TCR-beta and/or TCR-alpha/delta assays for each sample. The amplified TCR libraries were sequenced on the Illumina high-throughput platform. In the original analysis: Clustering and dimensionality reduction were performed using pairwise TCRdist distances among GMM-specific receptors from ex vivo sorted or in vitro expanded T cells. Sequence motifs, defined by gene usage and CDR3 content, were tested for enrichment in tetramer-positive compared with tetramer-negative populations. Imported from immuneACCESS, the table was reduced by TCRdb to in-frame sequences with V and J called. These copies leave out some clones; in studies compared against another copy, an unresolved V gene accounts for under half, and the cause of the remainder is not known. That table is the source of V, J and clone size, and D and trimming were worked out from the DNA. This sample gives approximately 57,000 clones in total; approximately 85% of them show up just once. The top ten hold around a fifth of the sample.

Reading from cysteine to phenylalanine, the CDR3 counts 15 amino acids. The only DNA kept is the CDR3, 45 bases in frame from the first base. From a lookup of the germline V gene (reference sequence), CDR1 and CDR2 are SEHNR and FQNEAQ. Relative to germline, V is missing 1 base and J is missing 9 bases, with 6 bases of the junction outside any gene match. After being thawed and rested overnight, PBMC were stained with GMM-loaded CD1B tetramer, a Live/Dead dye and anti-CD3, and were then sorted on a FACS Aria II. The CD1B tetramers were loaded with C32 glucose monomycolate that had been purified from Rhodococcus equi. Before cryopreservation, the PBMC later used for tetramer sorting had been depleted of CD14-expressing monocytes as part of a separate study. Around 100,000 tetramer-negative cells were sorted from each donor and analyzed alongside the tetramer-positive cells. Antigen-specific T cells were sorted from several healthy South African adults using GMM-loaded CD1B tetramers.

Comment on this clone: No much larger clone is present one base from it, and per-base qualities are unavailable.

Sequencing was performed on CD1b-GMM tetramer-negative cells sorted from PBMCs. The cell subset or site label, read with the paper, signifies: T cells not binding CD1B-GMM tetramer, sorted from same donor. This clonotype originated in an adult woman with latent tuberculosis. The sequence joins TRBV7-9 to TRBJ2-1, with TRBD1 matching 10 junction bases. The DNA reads TGTGCCAGCAGCTTAGGACAGGGGGCAAGTGGTGAGCAGTTCTTC. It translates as CASSLGQGASGEQFF.